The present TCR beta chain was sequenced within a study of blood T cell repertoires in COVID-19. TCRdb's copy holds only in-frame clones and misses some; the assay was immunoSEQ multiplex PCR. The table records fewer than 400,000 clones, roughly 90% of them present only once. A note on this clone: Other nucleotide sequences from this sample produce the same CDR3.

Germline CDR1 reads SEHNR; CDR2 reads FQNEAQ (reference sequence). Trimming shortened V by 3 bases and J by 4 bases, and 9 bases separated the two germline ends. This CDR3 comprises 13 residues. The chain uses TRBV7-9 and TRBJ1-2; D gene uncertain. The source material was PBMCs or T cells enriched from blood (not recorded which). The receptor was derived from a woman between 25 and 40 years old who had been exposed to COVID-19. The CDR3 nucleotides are TGTGCCAGCAGCTTCGAGGGATCCTATGGCTACACCTTC. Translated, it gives CASSFEGSYGYTF.